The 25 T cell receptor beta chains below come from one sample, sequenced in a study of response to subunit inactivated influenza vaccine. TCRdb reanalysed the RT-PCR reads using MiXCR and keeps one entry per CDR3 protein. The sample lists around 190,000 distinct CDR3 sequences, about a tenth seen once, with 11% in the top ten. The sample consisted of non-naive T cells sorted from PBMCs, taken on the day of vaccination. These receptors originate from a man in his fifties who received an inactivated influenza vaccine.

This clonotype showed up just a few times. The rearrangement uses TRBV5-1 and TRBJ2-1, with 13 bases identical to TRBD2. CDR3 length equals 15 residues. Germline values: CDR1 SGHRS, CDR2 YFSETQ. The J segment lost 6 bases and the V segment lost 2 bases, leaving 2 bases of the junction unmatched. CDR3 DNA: TGCGCCAGCAGCTTCACTAGCGGGAGGGCCAATGAGCAGTTCTTC. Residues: CASSFTSGRANEQFF.

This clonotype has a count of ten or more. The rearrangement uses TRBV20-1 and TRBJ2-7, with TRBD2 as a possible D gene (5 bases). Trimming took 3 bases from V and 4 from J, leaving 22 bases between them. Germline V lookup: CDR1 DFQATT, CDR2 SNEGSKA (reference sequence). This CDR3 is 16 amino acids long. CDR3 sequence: CSASVLARFPFYEQYF. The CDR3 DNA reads TGCAGTGCTAGCGTCCTAGCAAGATTCCCTTTTTACGAGCAGTACTTC.

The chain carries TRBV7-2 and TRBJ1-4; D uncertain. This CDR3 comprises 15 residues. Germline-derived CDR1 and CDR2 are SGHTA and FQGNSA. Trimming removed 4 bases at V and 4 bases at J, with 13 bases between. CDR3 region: CASSSQQTHNEKLFF. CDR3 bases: TGTGCCAGCAGCTCCCAACAGACGCATAATGAAAAACTGTTTTTT.

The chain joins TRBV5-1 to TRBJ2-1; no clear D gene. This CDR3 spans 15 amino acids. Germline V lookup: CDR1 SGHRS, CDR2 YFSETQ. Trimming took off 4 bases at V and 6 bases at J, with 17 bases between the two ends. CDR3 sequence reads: CASSPIPLVPNEQFF. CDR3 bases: TGCGCCAGCAGCCCAATACCCTTGGTTCCCAATGAGCAGTTCTTC.

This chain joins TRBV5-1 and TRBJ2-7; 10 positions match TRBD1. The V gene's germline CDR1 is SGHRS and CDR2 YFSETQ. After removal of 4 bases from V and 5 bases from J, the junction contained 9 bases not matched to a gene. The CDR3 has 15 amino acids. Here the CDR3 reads CASSPGQGKKNEQYF. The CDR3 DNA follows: TGCGCCAGCAGCCCGGGACAGGGGAAGAAGAACGAGCAGTACTTC. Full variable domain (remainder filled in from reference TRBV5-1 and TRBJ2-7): KAGVTQTPRYLIKTRGQQVTLSCSPISGHRSVSWYQQTPGQGLQFLFEYFSETQRNKGNFPGRFSGRQFSNSRSEMNVSTLELGDSALYLCASSPGQGKKNEQYFGPGTRLTVT.

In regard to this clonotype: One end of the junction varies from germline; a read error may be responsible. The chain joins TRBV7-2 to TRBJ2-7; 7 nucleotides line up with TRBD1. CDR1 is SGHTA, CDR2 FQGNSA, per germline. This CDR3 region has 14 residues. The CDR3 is CVSSRTGDSYEQYF. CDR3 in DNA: TGTGTCAGCAGCCGGACAGGCGACTCCTACGAGCAGTACTTC.

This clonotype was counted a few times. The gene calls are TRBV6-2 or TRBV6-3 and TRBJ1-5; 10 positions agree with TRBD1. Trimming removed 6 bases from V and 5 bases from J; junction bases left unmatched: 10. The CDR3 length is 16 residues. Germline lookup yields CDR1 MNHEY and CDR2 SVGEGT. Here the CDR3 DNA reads TGTGCCAGCAGACAACGACAGGGGGCTAGGGATCAGCCCCAGCATTTT. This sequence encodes CASRQRQGARDQPQHF.

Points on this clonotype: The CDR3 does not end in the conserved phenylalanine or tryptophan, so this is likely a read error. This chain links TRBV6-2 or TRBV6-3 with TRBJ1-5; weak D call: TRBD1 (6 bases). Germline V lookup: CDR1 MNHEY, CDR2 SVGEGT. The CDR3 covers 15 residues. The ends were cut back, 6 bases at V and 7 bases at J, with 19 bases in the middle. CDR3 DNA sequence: TGTGCCAGCAGCAACTCAGGGGTACGGGGACAGCCCCAGCATCTT. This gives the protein CASSNSGVRGQPQHL.

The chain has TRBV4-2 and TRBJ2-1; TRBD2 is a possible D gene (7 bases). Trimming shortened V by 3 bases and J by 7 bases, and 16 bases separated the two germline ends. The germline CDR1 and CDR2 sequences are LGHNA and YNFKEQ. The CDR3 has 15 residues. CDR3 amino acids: CASSQAGEGGNEQFF. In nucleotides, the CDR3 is TGTGCCAGCAGCCAGGCGGGAGAGGGGGGGAATGAGCAGTTCTTC.

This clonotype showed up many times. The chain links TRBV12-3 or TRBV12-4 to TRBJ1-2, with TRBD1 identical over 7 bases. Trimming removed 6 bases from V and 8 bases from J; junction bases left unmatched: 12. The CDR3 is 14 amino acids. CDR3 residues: CASSTSTGLLGYTF. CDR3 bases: TGTGCCAGCAGCACTTCGACAGGGTTATTGGGCTACACCTTC.

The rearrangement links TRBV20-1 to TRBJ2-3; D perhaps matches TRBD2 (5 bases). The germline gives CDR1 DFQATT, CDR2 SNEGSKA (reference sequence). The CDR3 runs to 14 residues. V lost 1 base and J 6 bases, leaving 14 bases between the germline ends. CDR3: CSARVGGRPDTQYF. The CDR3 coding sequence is TGCAGTGCTAGAGTAGGCGGGCGCCCCGATACGCAGTATTTT.

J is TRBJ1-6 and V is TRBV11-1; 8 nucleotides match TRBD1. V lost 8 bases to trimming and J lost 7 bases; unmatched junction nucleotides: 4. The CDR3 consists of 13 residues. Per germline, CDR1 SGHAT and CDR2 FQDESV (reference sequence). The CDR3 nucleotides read TGTGCCAGCCTGGGACAGGCAAATTCACCCCTCCACTTT. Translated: CASLGQANSPLHF.

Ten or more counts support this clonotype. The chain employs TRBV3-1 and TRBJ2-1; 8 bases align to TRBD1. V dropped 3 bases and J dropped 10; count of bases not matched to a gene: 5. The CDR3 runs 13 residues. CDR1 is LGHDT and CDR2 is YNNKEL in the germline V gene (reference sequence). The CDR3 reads CASSQGGTGEQFF. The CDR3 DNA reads TGTGCCAGCAGCCAGGGCGGGACAGGAGAGCAGTTCTTC.

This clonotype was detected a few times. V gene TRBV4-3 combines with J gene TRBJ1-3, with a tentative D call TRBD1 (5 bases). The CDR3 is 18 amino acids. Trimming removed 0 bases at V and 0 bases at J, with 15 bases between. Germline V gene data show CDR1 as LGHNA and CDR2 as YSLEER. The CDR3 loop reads CASSQDLGPNDSGNTIYF. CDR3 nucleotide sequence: TGCGCCAGCAGCCAAGATCTGGGGCCGAACGACTCTGGAAACACCATATATTTT.

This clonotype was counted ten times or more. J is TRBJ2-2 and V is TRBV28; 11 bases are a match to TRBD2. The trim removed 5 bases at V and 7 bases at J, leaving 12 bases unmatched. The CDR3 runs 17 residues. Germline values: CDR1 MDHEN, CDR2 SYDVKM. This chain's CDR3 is CASSDSDRGLAGGELFF. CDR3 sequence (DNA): TGTGCCAGCAGTGATAGCGACCGCGGACTAGCGGGCGGGGAGCTGTTTTTT.

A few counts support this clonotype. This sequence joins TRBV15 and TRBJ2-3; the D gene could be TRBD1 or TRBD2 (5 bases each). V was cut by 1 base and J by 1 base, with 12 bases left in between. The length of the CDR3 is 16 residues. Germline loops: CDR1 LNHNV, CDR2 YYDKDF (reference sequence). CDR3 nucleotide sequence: TGTGCCACCAGCAGAGTTGGGGGAACACGCACAGATACGCAGTATTTT. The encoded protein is CATSRVGGTRTDTQYF.

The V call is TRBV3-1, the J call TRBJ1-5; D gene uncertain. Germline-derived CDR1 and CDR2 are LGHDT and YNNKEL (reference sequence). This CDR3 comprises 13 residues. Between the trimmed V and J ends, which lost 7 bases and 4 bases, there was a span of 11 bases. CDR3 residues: CASTAPGNQPQHF. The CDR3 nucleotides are TGTGCCAGCACAGCCCCGGGGAATCAGCCCCAGCATTTT.

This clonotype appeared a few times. The CDR3 loop reads CAAGTGEDYGYTF. In DNA form, the CDR3 reads TGTGCCGCAGGGACAGGGGAGGACTATGGCTACACCTTC. V gene TRBV11-3 combines with J gene TRBJ1-2, with 10 nucleotides matching TRBD1. This CDR3 is built from 13 residues. J was trimmed by 3 bases and V by 11 bases; bases with no gene match: 6. CDR1 and CDR2 from the germline V gene are SGHNT and YENEEA.

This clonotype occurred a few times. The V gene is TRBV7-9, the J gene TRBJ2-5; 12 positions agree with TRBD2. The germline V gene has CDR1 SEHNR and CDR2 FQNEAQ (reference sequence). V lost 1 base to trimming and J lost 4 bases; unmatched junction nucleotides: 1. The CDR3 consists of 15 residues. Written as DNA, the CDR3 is TGTGCCAGCAGCTTAGGACTAGCGGGGGCAGAGACCCAGTACTTC. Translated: CASSLGLAGAETQYF.

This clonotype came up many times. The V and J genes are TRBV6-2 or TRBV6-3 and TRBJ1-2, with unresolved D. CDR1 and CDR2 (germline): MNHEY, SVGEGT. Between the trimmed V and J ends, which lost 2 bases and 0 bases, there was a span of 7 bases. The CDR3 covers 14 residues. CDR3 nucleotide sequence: TGTGCCAGCAGTTACGGTCCGGCTAACTATGGCTACACCTTC. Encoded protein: CASSYGPANYGYTF.

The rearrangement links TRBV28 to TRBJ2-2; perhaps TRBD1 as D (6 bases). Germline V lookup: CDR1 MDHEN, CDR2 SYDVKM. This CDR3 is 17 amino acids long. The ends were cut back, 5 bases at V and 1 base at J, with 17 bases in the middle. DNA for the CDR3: TGTGCCAGCAGTGTAACAGGGTTTAGGGGGAACACCGGGGAGCTGTTTTTT. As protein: CASSVTGFRGNTGELFF.

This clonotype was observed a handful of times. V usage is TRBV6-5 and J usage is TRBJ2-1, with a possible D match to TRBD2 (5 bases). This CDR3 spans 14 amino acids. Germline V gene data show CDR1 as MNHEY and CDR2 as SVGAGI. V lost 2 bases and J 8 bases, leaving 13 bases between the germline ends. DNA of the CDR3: TGTGCCAGCAGTTACCGACGGGGAGTGGATGAGCAGTTCTTC. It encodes CASSYRRGVDEQFF.

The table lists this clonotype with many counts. In DNA form, the CDR3 reads TGTGCCTGGAGTGAAAACTATGGCTACACCTTC. It specifies CAWSENYGYTF. The chain carries TRBV30 and TRBJ1-2, with unresolved D. V lost 1 base and J 2 bases, leaving 2 bases between the germline ends. Germline values: CDR1 GTSNPN, CDR2 SVGIG (reference sequence). The CDR3 runs to 11 residues.

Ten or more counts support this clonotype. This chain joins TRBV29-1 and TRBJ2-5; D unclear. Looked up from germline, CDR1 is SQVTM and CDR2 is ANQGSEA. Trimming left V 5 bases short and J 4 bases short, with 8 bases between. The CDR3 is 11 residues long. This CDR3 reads CSVQGSETQYF. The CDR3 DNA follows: TGCAGCGTTCAAGGGTCAGAGACCCAGTACTTC.

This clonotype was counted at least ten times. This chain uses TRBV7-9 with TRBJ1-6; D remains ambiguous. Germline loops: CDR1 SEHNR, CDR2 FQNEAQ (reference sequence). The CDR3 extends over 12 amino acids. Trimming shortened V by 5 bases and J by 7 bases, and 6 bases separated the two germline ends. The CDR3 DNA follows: TGTGCCAGCAGCACATTAAATTCACCCCTCCACTTT. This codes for CASSTLNSPLHF. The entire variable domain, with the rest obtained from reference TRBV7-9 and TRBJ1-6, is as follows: DTGVSQNPRHKITKRGQNVTFRCDPISEHNRLYWYRQTLGQGPEFLTYFQNEAQLEKSRLLSDRFSAERPKGSFSTLEIQRTEQGDSAMYLCASSTLNSPLHFGNGTRLTVT.